The clone carrying this TCR beta chain appeared a few times. Antigen unknown. This CDR3 region has 15 residues. The junction had 9 bases not matched to a gene; V was cut back by 10 bases and J by 9 bases. Germline loops: CDR1 SNHLY, CDR2 FYNNEI. The data are from a study of cytomegalovirus exposure and HLA in healthy donors. In the study overall: Unique TCRs from HLA-typed donors, around 79 million of them, were held in an early data release. Study outcomes and limitations: Cytomegalovirus association was listed for about 180 TCR beta chains.

60 Vbeta and 13 Jbeta primers were used in PCR. Here immunoSEQ multiplex PCR was the method, and the copy in TCRdb shows in-frame clones only, minus some. Of around 150,000 clones listed, roughly 80% are singletons. This sequence originates from a woman in her 40s in good health and CMV-seronegative. This chain uses TRBV2 with TRBJ2-1, with 16 bases fitting TRBD2. Source material: PBMCs. The CDR3 DNA reads TGTGCCATAGGGACTAGCGGGGGGGCTATGGGTGAGCAGTTCTTC. Protein sequence: CAIGTSGGAMGEQFF.